This entry lists 7 T cell receptor beta chains sequenced from one sample in a study of blood T cell repertoires in COVID-19. Assay used: immunoSEQ multiplex PCR; TCRdb lists only in-frame clones, some missing. The table lists approximately 90,000 clones, approximately 84% of them singletons. The sequenced material came from peripheral blood. The receptors stem from a man between 60 and 75 years old with acute or convalescent COVID-19.

V gene TRBV11-3 combines with J gene TRBJ2-2; the D gene is possibly TRBD2 (6 bases). Germline V CDR1 and CDR2: SGHNT, YENEEA. Trimming took 2 bases from V and 4 from J, leaving 14 bases between them. This CDR3 has 16 residues. The CDR3 DNA is TGTGCCAGCAGCTTAATGTCGGGGGTAGGCACCGGGGAGCTGTTTTTT. Translated, it gives CASSLMSGVGTGELFF. Combining the CDR3 with reference TRBV11-3 and TRBJ2-2 gives the whole variable domain EAGVVQSPRYKIIEKKQPVAFWCNPISGHNTLYWYLQNLGQGPELLIRYENEEAVDDSQLPKDRFSAERLKGVDSTLKIQPAELGDSAVYLCASSLMSGVGTGELFFGEGSRLTVL.

The chain links TRBV3-1 (or the pseudogene TRBV3-2) to TRBJ2-1; 7 nucleotides agree with TRBD1. With 4 bases clipped from V and 5 bases from J, the junction kept 11 bases outside the gene matches. Germline CDR1 LGHDT, CDR2 YNNKEL (reference sequence). The CDR3 is 16 amino acids. The CDR3 DNA is TGTGCCAGCAGCCTTCCTGCGAGACAGGGTCACAATGAGCAGTTCTTC. Translating gives CASSLPARQGHNEQFF.

This clone was counted between two and nine times. The chain recombines TRBV28 with TRBJ1-5; D is ambiguous. The CDR3 is 15 amino acids. Trimming stripped 5 bases from V and 3 bases from J, with 14 bases between. Germline V gives CDR1 MDHEN, CDR2 SYDVKM. CDR3 protein: CASSRSQSYNQPQHF. CDR3 coding DNA: TGTGCCAGCAGTCGATCACAGTCCTACAATCAGCCCCAGCATTTT.

The chain joins TRBV3-1 (or the pseudogene TRBV3-2) to TRBJ2-1; 7 bases align to TRBD2. Germline lookup yields CDR1 LGHDT and CDR2 YNNKEL (reference sequence). This CDR3 region has 13 residues. The trim removed 4 bases at V and 9 bases at J, leaving 6 bases unmatched. The CDR3 is CASSRAGEGEQFF. The CDR3 bases are TGTGCCAGCAGCCGGGCGGGGGAGGGTGAGCAGTTCTTC.

The chain uses TRBV30 and TRBJ1-1; the D is unclear. Looked up from germline, CDR1 is GTSNPN and CDR2 is SVGIG (reference sequence). The germline V and J ends were trimmed by 0 bases and 7 bases, with 12 bases remaining between them. The CDR3 contains 13 residues. This chain's CDR3 is CAWSVSAEGEAFF. The CDR3 DNA reads TGTGCCTGGAGTGTTTCGGCCGAGGGTGAAGCTTTCTTT.

This chain's CDR3 is CASSSTGDAEAFF. CDR3 in DNA: TGTGCCAGCAGTTCCACAGGGGACGCTGAAGCTTTCTTT. The chain links TRBV6-4 to TRBJ1-1, with 7 bases fitting TRBD1. Germline V gene data show CDR1 as MRHNA and CDR2 as SNTAGT. The CDR3 has 13 residues. V shed 5 bases and J 6 bases; nucleotides not matched to a gene: 6.

This clone was detected once. The chain recombines TRBV28 with TRBJ1-4; 9 positions match TRBD1. Unmatched junction bases numbered 9, after V lost 5 bases and J lost 8 bases. CDR1 MDHEN and CDR2 SYDVKM come from the germline V gene. CDR3 size: 15 residues. The CDR3 is CASSPQTGGAEKLFF. In DNA form, the CDR3 reads TGTGCCAGCAGTCCACAGACAGGGGGGGCCGAAAAACTGTTTTTT.